This T cell receptor (beta chain) was found in a study of cytomegalovirus exposure and HLA in healthy donors. On this clone itself: Its antigen is currently unknown.

Study-level results: Some V segments, including TRBV6-2 and TRBV6-3, were excluded as indistinguishable.

Primers: 60 Vbeta forward and 13 Jbeta reverse. The data were produced by immunoSEQ multiplex PCR, yet TCRdb's version contains in-frame clones alone and is incomplete. The sample table includes 68,000 or so clones. The V gene's germline CDR1 is SGHRS and CDR2 YFSETQ. The CDR3 has 14 residues. V was trimmed by 2 bases and J by 4 bases, leaving 12 bases between them. The V call is TRBV5-1, the J call TRBJ1-1; D is possibly TRBD1 (6 bases). The receptor was derived from a boy between 10 and 17 years old in good health and CMV-seronegative. The sequenced material came from PBMCs. The CDR3 nucleotides are TGCGCCAGCAGCTTCGCAGGGGAGTCCACTGAAGCTTTCTTT. This sequence encodes CASSFAGESTEAFF. Variable domain in full (rest from reference TRBV5-1 and TRBJ1-1): KAGVTQTPRYLIKTRGQQVTLSCSPISGHRSVSWYQQTPGQGLQFLFEYFSETQRNKGNFPGRFSGRQFSNSRSEMNVSTLELGDSALYLCASSFAGESTEAFFGQGTRLTVV.